Following are 15 T cell receptor beta chains from one sample sequenced in a study of blood T cell repertoires in COVID-19. The table came from immunoSEQ multiplex PCR; TCRdb's copy has only in-frame clones and leaves some out. This repertoire shows 300,000 to 400,000 clones, 88% found once; its top ten account for over 0.9%. The sequenced sample consisted of PBMCs or T cells enriched from blood (not recorded which). The receptors come from a woman aged 30 to 39 with acute COVID-19.

The rearrangement joins TRBV10-1 to TRBJ2-7, with 11 positions matching TRBD1. Germline V gene sequence: CDR1 WNHNN, CDR2 SYGVQD (reference sequence). The CDR3 covers 14 residues. The V segment lost 11 bases and the J segment 6 bases; nucleotides outside the gene matches: 12. The CDR3 coding sequence is TGCGCCTGGTCCGGACAGGGGGCGTTATGCGAGCAGTACTTC. This translates into CAWSGQGALCEQYF.

The gene calls are TRBV19 and TRBJ2-6, with D unresolved. Looked up from germline, CDR1 is LNHDA and CDR2 is SQIVND (reference sequence). With 3 bases removed from V and 0 bases from J, the gap between germline ends came to 9 bases. This CDR3 is 16 amino acids long. The chain's CDR3 is CASSIAPTSGANVLTF. The CDR3 region has the DNA TGTGCCAGTAGTATTGCACCTACCTCTGGGGCCAACGTCCTGACTTTC.

CDR3 amino acids: CASSPGQLSPLHF. The CDR3 DNA reads as TGTGCCAGCAGCCCAGGACAGCTTTCACCCCTCCACTTT. The chain recombines TRBV3-1 (or the pseudogene TRBV3-2) with TRBJ1-6; a possible D gene is TRBD1 (6 bases). The CDR3 runs 13 residues. Germline CDR1 is LGHDT and CDR2 is YNNKEL (reference sequence). Trimming cost V 4 bases and J 9 bases, with 10 bases left between them.

The CDR3 bases are TGTGCCAGCAGCGCCTTAGCGGGGGGCGTCAACGAGCAGTACTTC. It is translated as CASSALAGGVNEQYF. The rearrangement uses TRBV9 and TRBJ2-7; 10 bases match TRBD2. Germline values: CDR1 SGDLS, CDR2 YYNGEE. V gave up 3 bases and J gave up 5 bases; unmatched junction bases: 8. The CDR3 runs to 15 residues.

CDR3 residues: CASSPRGQGNQPQHF. In DNA form, the CDR3 reads TGTGCCAGCTCACCCCGTGGACAGGGCAATCAGCCCCAGCATTTT. This chain joins TRBV18 and TRBJ1-5; 7 bases match TRBD1. Trimming took 3 bases from V and 2 from J; bases not matched to a gene: 4. The CDR3 is 15 residues long. From germline, CDR1 is KGHSH and CDR2 LQKENI.

V gene TRBV7-6 combines with J gene TRBJ1-4; D is possibly TRBD1 (6 bases). This CDR3 contains 16 residues. Trimming left V 0 bases short and J 4 bases short, with 12 bases between. Germline V gene data show CDR1 as SGHVS and CDR2 as FNYEAQ. The CDR3 coding sequence is TGTGCCAGCAGCTTAGCGTCGGGGGGCGGTAATGAAAAACTGTTTTTT. It is translated as CASSLASGGGNEKLFF.

The chain carries TRBV12-5 and TRBJ2-1; maybe TRBD1 (6 bases). Germline V lookup: CDR1 LGHNT, CDR2 FRNRAP. There are 16 residues in the CDR3. Trimming removed 4 bases at V and 7 bases at J, with 20 bases between. The CDR3 bases are TGTGCTAGTGGTTCCCTTGGGGGCGATTTTAATAATGAGCAGTTCTTC. It encodes CASGSLGGDFNNEQFF.

The chain has TRBV6-4 and TRBJ1-2, with D maybe TRBD1 (6 bases). Deletions cut 2 bases from V and 4 bases from J, with 14 bases between. The CDR3 loop spans 15 amino acids. CDR1 MRHNA and CDR2 SNTAGT come from the germline V gene. The CDR3 nucleotides are TGTGCCAGCAGTGACCCCTCACGGGGGGCCTATGGCTACACCTTC. Its translation: CASSDPSRGAYGYTF.

V usage is TRBV9 and J usage is TRBJ1-1, with D possibly matching TRBD1 (6 bases). CDR1 is SGDLS and CDR2 is YYNGEE in the germline V gene. The CDR3 spans 14 residues. The V and J ends lost 0 bases and 8 bases respectively, with 14 bases between them. The CDR3 spells CASSVALGDKEAFF. CDR3 coding DNA: TGTGCCAGCAGCGTAGCTTTGGGGGACAAGGAAGCTTTCTTT.

The V call is TRBV5-4, the J call TRBJ2-1; a possible D gene is TRBD1 (6 bases). V lost 5 bases and J lost 1, with 16 bases in between. The CDR3 is 16 amino acids. Germline V gene lookup returns CDR1 SGHNT and CDR2 YYREEE (reference sequence). CDR3 region: CASSSQTGRSYNEQFF. The CDR3 region has the DNA TGTGCCAGCAGTTCTCAGACAGGCCGATCCTACAATGAGCAGTTCTTC.

The chain joins TRBV30 to TRBJ1-3; maybe TRBD1 (5 bases). This CDR3 has 16 amino acids. Trimming removed 0 bases at V and 2 bases at J, with 14 bases between. Germline V CDR1 and CDR2: GTSNPN, SVGIG (reference sequence). Here the CDR3 reads CAWSVRGEVAGNTIYF. The CDR3 nucleotides are TGTGCCTGGAGTGTTCGGGGGGAGGTAGCTGGAAACACCATATATTTT. The complete variable domain, with remaining parts taken from reference TRBV30 and TRBJ1-3, reads SQTIHQWPATLVQPVGSPLSLECTVEGTSNPNLYWYRQAAGRGLQLLFYSVGIGQISSEVPQNLSASRPQDRQFILSSKKLLLSDSGFYLCAWSVRGEVAGNTIYFGEGSWLTVV.

V usage is TRBV24-1 and J usage is TRBJ2-7; the match to TRBD1 covers 11 bases. CDR3 length equals 17 residues. Unmatched junction bases numbered 12, after V lost 7 bases and J lost 2 bases. Germline CDR1 and CDR2: KGHDR and SFDVKD. The CDR3: CATSSRDRGFSTYEQYF. As DNA, the CDR3 is TGTGCCACCAGCTCCCGGGACAGGGGGTTTTCGACCTACGAGCAGTACTTC.

The rearrangement uses TRBV19 and TRBJ1-1; unclear D gene. Trimming removed 5 bases at V and 1 base at J, with 8 bases between. The germline V gene has CDR1 LNHDA and CDR2 SQIVND (reference sequence). The CDR3 is 13 amino acids. Written as DNA, the CDR3 is TGTGCCAGTAGTGCGACACCGAACACTGAAGCTTTCTTT. Protein: CASSATPNTEAFF.

The rearrangement joins TRBV19 to TRBJ1-6, with no clear D. This CDR3 has 16 residues. The V and J ends lost 6 bases and 0 bases respectively, with 12 bases between them. The germline V gene has CDR1 LNHDA and CDR2 SQIVND (reference sequence). CDR3 region: CASRDFKNSYNSPLHF. In DNA form, the CDR3 reads TGTGCCAGTAGGGACTTCAAAAACTCCTATAATTCACCCCTCCACTTT.

The V call is TRBV5-5, the J call TRBJ1-2; no clear D gene. The CDR3 is 13 amino acids. Trimming left V 2 bases short and J 8 bases short, with 13 bases between. CDR1 and CDR2 from the germline V gene are SGHKS and YYEKEE (reference sequence). CDR3 coding DNA: TGTGCCAGCAGCTTCCCCGTCCCAAGCGGCTACACCTTC. Its translation: CASSFPVPSGYTF.